This T cell receptor beta chain derives from a study of human T cells and chemical hapten exposure. The sample holds a few counts of this clonotype. This CDR3 region has 13 residues. The germline gives CDR1 SEHNR, CDR2 FQNEAQ (reference sequence). J lost 8 bases, V lost 9 bases, and 7 bases had no gene match. A single record per CDR3 protein comes from TCRdb applying MiXCR to the RACE reads. The repertoire holds more than 250,000 distinct CDR3 sequences, with approximately 8.6% as singletons. The time point was: pre-sensitization, week 0. Treatment meaning: therapeutic diphenylcyclopropenone sensitization with weekly scalp DPC.

The rearrangement uses TRBV7-9 and TRBJ2-1; 10 bases match TRBD2. This material consisted of whole blood, taken in connection with sensitization to the hapten diphenylcyclopropenone (DPC). The sequence came from a woman aged 40-49 years with alopecia areata. Some clones in this sample may be carry-over from other donors' samples. CDR3 nucleotide sequence: TGTGCCAGATCCCGACTAGCGGGTGATGAGCAGTTCTTC. As protein: CARSRLAGDEQFF.